The sequence of this TCR beta chain was determined in a study of shared clonotypes between healthy human individuals (dated by TCRdb to 2020 to 2021). Describing the broader study: Two women and three men aged 18 to 49 years were included in the cohort. Per donor, three plates each were used for CD4 naive and CD4 memory, two for CD8 naive, and one for CD8 memory. To estimate repertoire size and how much clonotypes are shared between individuals, the study performed deep sequencing of blood TCR repertoires from five healthy adults. Libraries were prepared and TCR repertoires were sequenced by different laboratories using diverse techniques, in order to increase sequencing depth and limit assay-specific biases. Each donor's leukapheresis produced roughly between roughly 0.9 and 9 billion PBMCs.

Donors were healthy HIV-negative adults with no recently reported acute infections or vaccinations. All donors were Caucasian adults living in Nashville, Tennessee, USA. CD4+ T cells were enriched through magnetic negative selection, after which naive cells were positively selected on CD45RA and the remaining negative fraction served as the memory subset. Blood was collected by leukapheresis, and PBMCs were isolated by Ficoll-Histopaque density gradient centrifugation and then cryopreserved in liquid nitrogen vapor phase. Purity and quantity of every magnetically sorted T cell population were checked by analytical flow cytometry. Each sorted fraction had its genomic DNA isolated and then quantified by UV absorbance on a Nanodrop 2000c. V and J are truncated by 5 bases and 0 bases respectively, leaving an intervening sequence of 11 bases. As encoded in the germline V gene, CDR1 is SGHRS while CDR2 is YFSETQ. Inclusive of the bounding cysteine and phenylalanine, the CDR3 is 14 residues long. CDR3 DNA is the only sequence kept; it has 42 bases, read in frame from the first base.

For this clone: It lacks a known antigen. No much larger clonotype is one base removed from it; base qualities were not supplied.

TCR CDR3 regions were amplified from genomic DNA by multiplex PCR using the deep immunoSEQ assay. For each cell subset, the extracted genomic DNA was distributed evenly across all wells of several immunoSEQ 96-well plates, and each plate served as one replicate. For sorted subsets, 200 to 250 ng of genomic DNA, equivalent to roughly 30,000 T cell genomes, went into each replicate PCR. Purified libraries were measured with a Qubit 3.0 fluorometer, size-checked on a Bioanalyzer 2100, and measured again with the KAPA Library Quantification kit. Each immunoSEQ 96-well plate was sequenced on its own single-read 150-cycle Illumina NextSeq 550 flow cell. The original methods were these. The immunoSEQ output contained only junctional sequences without quality scores, so filtering could not match that applied to full-length reads. To assign V/J genes and CDR3, sequences were annotated using PyIR, a Python wrapper for IgBLAST v1.9, with IMGT germline references. Reads were filtered out if the reads had weak V/J assignments (E-value above 1e-6), no CDR3, stop codons, out-of-frame junctions, or ambiguous translated residues. A V3J clonotype was defined by an identical inferred V gene, J gene, and CDR3 amino acid sequence. The percentage overlap between two repertoires was calculated by dividing the number of shared unique clonotypes by the size of the smaller repertoire. Richness of each repertoire was evaluated using RTK rarefaction, the Chao1 estimator, and Recon v2.1 estimates of unobserved clonotypes. For all TCRbeta clonotypes obtained by the gDNA method from a few donors, generation probabilities were computed with OLGA. The table comes from immuneACCESS by way of TCRdb, which keeps in-frame sequences with V and J called. Part of the clones is missing from these tables; in studies checked, under half for an unresolved V gene and the rest for unknown reasons. The V and J calls and clone size come from that table; D and trimming were worked out from the DNA. This sample is represented by roughly 2.2 million clones; less than 95% of them were singletons. The ten largest clones add up to 0.37% of the sample.

Study-level results and caveats: Only blood was sampled, and tissue TCR repertoires likely differ from those in blood. Sharing across four donors was observed for around 5% of naive CD4, under 4% of naive CD8, about 2.3% of memory CD4, and over 0.3% of memory CD8 clonotypes. Pairwise subsampling led to the expectation that sequencing depth would affect the degree of clonotype sharing among donors. Naive subsets generally had larger estimated clonotype richness than memory subsets did. Compared with non-shared clonotypes, the clonotypes found in all four sorted-subset donors had higher generation probabilities. Because the study included only a small number of donors, the genetic and exposure-history diversity represented was limited. Rarefaction of sorted-subset datasets indicated incomplete sequencing despite the large sequencing depth.

Sequencing used naive CD4+ T cells from PBMCs. The label giving this sample's cell subset or site can be read as: CD45RA+ positively selected. This receptor was taken from a man between 18 and 29 years old in good health. Some clones in this sample may be carry-over from other donors' samples. The V and J segments used are TRBV5-1 and TRBJ1-2; no D gene is confidently identified. The nucleotide sequence is TGCGCCAGCAGATCTAGGCCTGCTAACTATGGCTACACCTTC. This codes for CASRSRPANYGYTF.